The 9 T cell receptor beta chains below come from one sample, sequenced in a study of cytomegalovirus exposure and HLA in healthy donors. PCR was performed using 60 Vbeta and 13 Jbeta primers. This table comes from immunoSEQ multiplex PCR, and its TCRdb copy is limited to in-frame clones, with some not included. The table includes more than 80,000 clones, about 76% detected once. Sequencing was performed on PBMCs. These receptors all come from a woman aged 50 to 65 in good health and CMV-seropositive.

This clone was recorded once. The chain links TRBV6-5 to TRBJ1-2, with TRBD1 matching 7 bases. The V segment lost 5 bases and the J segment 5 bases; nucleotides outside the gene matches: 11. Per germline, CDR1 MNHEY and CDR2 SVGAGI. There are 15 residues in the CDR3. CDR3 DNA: TGTGCCAGCAGTCACTACACAGGGGCCCCATATGGCTACACCTTC. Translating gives CASSHYTGAPYGYTF.

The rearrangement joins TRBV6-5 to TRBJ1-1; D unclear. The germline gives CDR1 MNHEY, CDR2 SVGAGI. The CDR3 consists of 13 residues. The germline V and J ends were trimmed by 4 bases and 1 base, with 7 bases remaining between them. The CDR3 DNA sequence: TGTGCCAGCAGTTCCAGATCGAACACTGAAGCTTTCTTT. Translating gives CASSSRSNTEAFF.

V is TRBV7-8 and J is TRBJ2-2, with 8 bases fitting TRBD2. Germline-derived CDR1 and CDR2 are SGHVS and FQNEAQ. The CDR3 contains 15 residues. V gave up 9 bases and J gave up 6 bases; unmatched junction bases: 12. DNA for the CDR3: TGTGCCAGTCAGAGGGCGGGGGGTCATTCCGGGGAGCTGTTTTTT. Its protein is CASQRAGGHSGELFF.

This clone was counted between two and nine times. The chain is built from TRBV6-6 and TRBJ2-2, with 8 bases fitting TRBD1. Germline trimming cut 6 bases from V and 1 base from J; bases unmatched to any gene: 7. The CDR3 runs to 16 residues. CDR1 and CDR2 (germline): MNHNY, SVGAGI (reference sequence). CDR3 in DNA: TGTGCCAGCAGCCTCGGACAGGGTGGGAACACCGGGGAGCTGTTTTTT. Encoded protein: CASSLGQGGNTGELFF.

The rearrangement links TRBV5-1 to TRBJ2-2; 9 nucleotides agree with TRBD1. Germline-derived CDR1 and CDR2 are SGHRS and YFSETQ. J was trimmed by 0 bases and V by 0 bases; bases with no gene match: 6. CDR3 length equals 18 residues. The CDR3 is CASSLAPGTGTNTGELFF. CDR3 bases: TGCGCCAGCAGCTTGGCGCCAGGGACAGGGACGAACACCGGGGAGCTGTTTTTT.

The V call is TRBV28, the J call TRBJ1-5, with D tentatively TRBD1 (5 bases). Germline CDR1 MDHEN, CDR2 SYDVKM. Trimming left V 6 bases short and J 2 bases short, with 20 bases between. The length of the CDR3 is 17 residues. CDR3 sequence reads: CASSFETGDPGNQPQHF. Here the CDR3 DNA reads TGTGCCAGCAGCTTTGAAACAGGAGACCCGGGCAATCAGCCCCAGCATTTT.

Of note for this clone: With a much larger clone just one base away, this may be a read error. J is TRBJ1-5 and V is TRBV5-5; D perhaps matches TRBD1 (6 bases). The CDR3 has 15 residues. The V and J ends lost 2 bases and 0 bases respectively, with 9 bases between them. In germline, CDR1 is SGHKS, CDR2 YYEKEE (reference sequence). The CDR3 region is CASSFQGYSNQPQHF. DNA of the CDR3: TGTGCCAGCAGCTTCCAGGGGTATAGCAATCAGCCCCAGCATTTT. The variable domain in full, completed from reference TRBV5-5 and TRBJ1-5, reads DAGVTQSPTHLIKTRGQQVTLRCSPISGHKSVSWYQQVLGQGPQFIFQYYEKEERGRGNFPDRFSARQFPNYSSELNVNALLLGDSALYLCASSFQGYSNQPQHFGDGTRLSIL.

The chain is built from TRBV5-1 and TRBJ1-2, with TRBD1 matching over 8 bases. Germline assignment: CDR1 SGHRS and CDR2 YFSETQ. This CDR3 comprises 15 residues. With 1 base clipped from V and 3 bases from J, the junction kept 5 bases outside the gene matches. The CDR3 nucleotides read TGCGCCAGCAGCTTGCCAGGGGGCGCGGACTATGGCTACACCTTC. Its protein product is CASSLPGGADYGYTF.

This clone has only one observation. CDR3 nucleotides: TGTGCCAGTAGTATAGATCGTGGGGCAGTCCATGGCTACACCTTC. Amino acids: CASSIDRGAVHGYTF. The chain recombines TRBV19 with TRBJ1-2; possible D gene TRBD1, 5 bases. This CDR3 has 15 residues. Germline V gene sequence: CDR1 LNHDA, CDR2 SQIVND (reference sequence). V lost 0 bases to trimming and J lost 6 bases, with 14 bases between them.